The subject of this entry is one T cell receptor beta chain. The target antigen is unknown. This entry belongs to a study of cytomegalovirus exposure and HLA in healthy donors. Study observations and caveats: Confirmation was obtained in vitro that a few CMV-associated chains are specific for CMV antigens. Reported performance of the classifier showed diagnosis of cytomegalovirus status with high specificity and sensitivity. In a later analysis, an Asian-associated ancestry cluster reportedly showed fewer N-insertions than the roughly 700-donor mean.

From germline, CDR1 is ENHRY and CDR2 SYGVKD. The CDR3 contains 17 residues. V lost 8 bases to trimming and J lost 0 bases, with 19 bases between them. PCR involved 60 Vbeta and 13 Jbeta primers. The protocol was immunoSEQ multiplex PCR, while the TCRdb copy is restricted to in-frame clones and leaves out a portion. The data show 85,000 to 120,000 clones, with 65% to 90% seen just once and 1.5% to 2% held by the top ten. The rearrangement joins TRBV10-3 to TRBJ2-2, with a possible D match to TRBD2 (6 bases). The specimen sequenced was PBMCs. This TCR was recovered from a man aged 50-60 years in good health and CMV-seronegative. CDR3 region: CAIAAAGHPTNTGELFF. The CDR3 DNA reads as TGTGCCATCGCCGCGGCGGGGCACCCTACGAACACCGGGGAGCTGTTTTTT.